This passage covers 26 T cell receptor beta chains from one sample sequenced in a study of early stage breast cancer tumors (dated by TCRdb to 2016 to 2017). The library relied on the immunoSEQ multiplex PCR assay. TCRdb mirrors the immuneACCESS table, restricted to in-frame sequences. Some clones are absent from its copies; in checked studies, under half trace to an unresolved V gene, and the reason for the others is unknown. In all, the sample holds about 9,900 clones, and 60% to 65% of those were seen once. The top ten constitute roughly 10% of the sample. Sample: breast tumor tissue. The receptors shown here come from a person aged 55-75 years with breast cancer.

This chain links TRBV5-1 with TRBJ2-7, with D possibly matching TRBD2 (7 bases). The CDR3 is 15 residues long. The ends were cut back, 0 bases at V and 3 bases at J, with 13 bases in the middle. Looked up from germline, CDR1 is SGHRS and CDR2 is YFSETQ. The DNA of the CDR3 is TGCGCCAGCAGCTTGGATGTGGGGGGGCTCTACGAGCAGTACTTC. Its protein product is CASSLDVGGLYEQYF.

The J gene is TRBJ1-1, the V gene TRBV7-9; weak D call: TRBD1 (5 bases). The CDR3 is 13 residues long. Germline CDR1 SEHNR, CDR2 FQNEAQ (reference sequence). V was pared by 5 bases and J by 2 bases, with 9 bases between. The DNA of the CDR3 is TGTGCCAGCAGCACGACAGTAAACACTGAAGCTTTCTTT. Its translation: CASSTTVNTEAFF.

The rearrangement links TRBV7-9 to TRBJ1-2, with D perhaps matching TRBD1 (6 bases). The CDR3 runs to 14 residues. V was cut by 2 bases and J by 1 base, with 8 bases left in between. Germline CDR1 reads SEHNR; CDR2 reads FQNEAQ (reference sequence). The CDR3 region is CASSLSDSNYGYTF. CDR3 bases: TGTGCCAGCAGCTTATCGGACAGTAACTATGGCTACACCTTC.

The chain uses TRBV27 and TRBJ2-5, with 14 bases fitting TRBD2. This CDR3 is 18 amino acids long. The junction had 10 bases not matched to a gene; V was cut back by 3 bases and J by 4 bases. Per germline, CDR1 MNHEY and CDR2 SMNVEV (reference sequence). CDR3: CASSFLTSGRGLVETQYF. The CDR3, as DNA: TGTGCCAGCAGTTTTTTGACTAGCGGGAGGGGCCTTGTAGAGACCCAGTACTTC.

The chain couples TRBV5-5 to TRBJ2-7; D may be TRBD1 (6 bases). The CDR3 spans 13 residues. The V and J ends lost 3 bases and 7 bases respectively, with 14 bases between them. Germline V CDR1 and CDR2: SGHKS, YYEKEE (reference sequence). CDR3 amino acids: CASSWDKKREQYF. CDR3 bases: TGTGCCAGCAGCTGGGACAAGAAGAGGGAGCAGTACTTC.

V usage is TRBV11-2 and J usage is TRBJ1-1; perhaps TRBD1 as D (6 bases). Germline CDR1 is SGHAT and CDR2 is FQNNGV. This CDR3 comprises 12 residues. Trimming shortened V by 5 bases and J by 4 bases, and 8 bases separated the two germline ends. The CDR3 region is CASSARGTEAFF. CDR3 in DNA: TGTGCCAGCAGCGCCAGGGGCACTGAAGCTTTCTTT. The full variable domain, completed using reference TRBV11-2 and TRBJ1-1, is EAGVAQSPRYKIIEKRQSVAFWCNPISGHATLYWYQQILGQGPKLLIQFQNNGVVDDSQLPKDRFSAERLKGVDSTLKIQPAKLEDSAVYLCASSARGTEAFFGQGTRLTVV.

This clone was detected once. The chain couples TRBV7-9 to TRBJ2-6; no firm D call. Germline CDR1 and CDR2: SEHNR and FQNEAQ (reference sequence). Between the trimmed V and J ends, which lost 0 bases and 0 bases, there was a span of 12 bases. The CDR3 is made up of 18 amino acids. CDR3 protein: CASSLAVLTSSGANVLTF. CDR3 nucleotides: TGTGCCAGCAGCTTAGCGGTTCTAACCAGCTCTGGGGCCAACGTCCTGACTTTC.

The gene calls are TRBV6-4 and TRBJ1-5; 7 bases match TRBD1. The CDR3 sequence is 16 residues long. CDR1 is MRHNA, CDR2 SNTAGT, per germline. The junction had 13 bases not matched to a gene; V was cut back by 7 bases and J by 4 bases. The CDR3 here is CASIGRKGAPNQPQHF. The CDR3 nucleotides read TGTGCCAGCATAGGGAGGAAGGGGGCACCTAATCAGCCCCAGCATTTT.

For the CDR3, the DNA is TGTGCCAGCAGCTCCTTTCGCGGGGACTATGGCTACACCTTC. This gives the protein CASSSFRGDYGYTF. The chain has TRBV11-2 and TRBJ1-2; D is undetermined. The CDR3 covers 14 residues. Between the trimmed V and J ends, which lost 4 bases and 3 bases, there was a span of 12 bases. Germline assignment: CDR1 SGHAT and CDR2 FQNNGV.

V and J are TRBV4-1 and TRBJ1-1, with D hard to call. The CDR3 length is 12 residues. The germline gives CDR1 MGHRA, CDR2 YSYEKL. The germline V and J ends were trimmed by 0 bases and 5 bases, with 4 bases remaining between them. CDR3 sequence reads: CASSQERTEAFF. The CDR3 nucleotides are TGCGCCAGCAGCCAAGAACGAACTGAAGCTTTCTTT.

This clone was recorded a few times. The chain combines TRBV19 with TRBJ1-1; D perhaps matches TRBD1 (6 bases). V was pared by 8 bases and J by 6 bases, with 16 bases between. Germline V gene sequence: CDR1 LNHDA, CDR2 SQIVND (reference sequence). This CDR3 contains 13 residues. For the CDR3, the DNA is TGTGCCAGTCGGGACACCTTTTACGCTGAAGCTTTCTTT. Residues: CASRDTFYAEAFF.

Here the CDR3 DNA reads TGTGCCAGTACCACGACAGGGGTCACCGGGGAGCTGTTTTTT. Translated, it gives CASTTTGVTGELFF. This sequence joins TRBV19 and TRBJ2-2, with 8 nucleotides matching TRBD1. The CDR3 consists of 14 residues. Germline trimming cut 7 bases from V and 4 bases from J; bases unmatched to any gene: 5. Germline V CDR1 and CDR2: LNHDA, SQIVND (reference sequence).

The CDR3: CASSFRGGEMEGYTF. In nucleotides, the CDR3 is TGTGCCAGCAGCTTCAGAGGGGGCGAAATGGAAGGCTACACCTTC. V and J are TRBV5-5 and TRBJ1-2; 7 positions agree with TRBD1. The germline V gene has CDR1 SGHKS and CDR2 YYEKEE (reference sequence). Trimming cost V 2 bases and J 8 bases; bases outside gene matches: 12. CDR3 size: 15 residues.

This clone was seen once. The chain carries TRBV5-1 and TRBJ1-1, with D perhaps TRBD1 (5 bases). Deletions cut 0 bases from V and 5 bases from J, with 14 bases between. Germline V gene data show CDR1 as SGHRS and CDR2 as YFSETQ. The CDR3 totals 15 residues. The DNA of the CDR3 is TGCGCCAGCAGCTTGGGTGTCAGGGAAGGGACTGAAGCTTTCTTT. Its translation is CASSLGVREGTEAFF.

The J gene is TRBJ1-1, the V gene TRBV28; D possibly corresponds to TRBD1 (5 bases). There are 16 residues in the CDR3. Germline V lookup: CDR1 MDHEN, CDR2 SYDVKM. V lost 2 bases, J lost 3 bases, and 16 bases lay in between. CDR3 DNA sequence: TGTGCCAGCAGTTTAAATGGGGCAGGTATGGACACTGAAGCTTTCTTT. It is translated as CASSLNGAGMDTEAFF.

The chain employs TRBV7-8 and TRBJ1-5, with D perhaps matching TRBD1 (6 bases). Trimming removed 1 base at V and 4 bases at J, with 8 bases between. This CDR3 is built from 14 residues. Per germline, CDR1 SGHVS and CDR2 FQNEAQ. The CDR3 nucleotides are TGTGCCAGCAGCTTAGACAGGGTAAATCAGCCCCAGCATTTT. The encoded protein is CASSLDRVNQPQHF.

This sequence joins TRBV9 and TRBJ2-1; D may correspond to TRBD1 or TRBD2 (6 bases each). The CDR3 consists of 18 residues. V was cut by 3 bases and J by 2 bases, with 21 bases left in between. Germline values: CDR1 SGDLS, CDR2 YYNGEE. The CDR3 nucleotides are TGTGCCAGCAGCGAGGGGAGAGTCGGGGGCAGCCCCTACAATGAGCAGTTCTTC. Residues: CASSEGRVGGSPYNEQFF.

The rearrangement joins TRBV5-1 to TRBJ2-2; D is unclear. CDR1 is SGHRS, CDR2 YFSETQ, per germline. The CDR3 has 12 amino acids. Deletions cut 0 bases from V and 9 bases from J, with 6 bases between. As DNA, the CDR3 is TGCGCCAGCAGCTTGGTAGGTCGGGAGCTGTTTTTT. Protein: CASSLVGRELFF.

V is TRBV27 and J is TRBJ1-2; D gene ambiguous. There are 14 residues in the CDR3. Germline CDR1 is MNHEY and CDR2 is SMNVEV (reference sequence). Trimming cost V 8 bases and J 5 bases, with 18 bases left between them. The CDR3 here is CASAPRGEVYGYTF. CDR3 sequence (DNA): TGTGCCAGCGCCCCTAGAGGCGAAGTATATGGCTACACCTTC.

This clone was counted a few times. The rearrangement links TRBV6-5 to TRBJ2-1, with D uncertain. CDR1 is MNHEY and CDR2 is SVGAGI in the germline V gene. The CDR3 is made up of 13 amino acids. V was clipped by 0 bases and J by 7 bases, with 7 bases between them. This chain's CDR3 is CASSYSSGNEQFF. The CDR3 DNA reads as TGTGCCAGCAGTTACTCTTCTGGGAATGAGCAGTTCTTC.

The genes are TRBV7-8 and TRBJ2-1; no clear D. The CDR3 is 13 amino acids. Germline CDR1 and CDR2: SGHVS and FQNEAQ. Trimming pared 2 bases from V and 7 bases from J, leaving 9 bases between. The CDR3 reads CASSLRLRNEQFF. The CDR3 DNA sequence: TGTGCCAGCAGCTTACGTCTTAGGAATGAGCAGTTCTTC.

The chain employs TRBV5-4 and TRBJ2-1; TRBD2 aligns across 13 bases. Germline V CDR1 and CDR2: SGHNT, YYREEE (reference sequence). The J segment lost 14 bases and the V segment lost 4 bases, leaving 6 bases of the junction unmatched. The CDR3 extends over 13 amino acids. The CDR3 DNA reads as TGTGCCAGCAGCCTACTAGCGGGGGGGGAAGAGTTCTTC. It encodes CASSLLAGGEEFF.

The CDR3 DNA reads as TGCAGCGTTGTAGGTCCGGGGCGGTCTGGCTACACCTTC. It codes for CSVVGPGRSGYTF. The genes are TRBV29-1 and TRBJ1-2; D is possibly TRBD1 (5 bases). This CDR3 has 13 amino acids. In germline, CDR1 is SQVTM, CDR2 ANQGSEA. V dropped 4 bases and J dropped 7 bases, with 16 bases sitting between them.

This chain connects TRBV5-5 to TRBJ1-2; D remains unclear. Germline CDR1 SGHKS, CDR2 YYEKEE (reference sequence). This CDR3 has 13 residues. With 4 bases removed from V and 1 base from J, the gap between germline ends came to 8 bases. CDR3 sequence reads: CASSEDLNYGYTF. The CDR3 DNA is TGTGCCAGCAGCGAGGACCTTAACTATGGCTACACCTTC.

This clone was recorded a few times. The DNA of the CDR3 is TGTGCCAGCAGTTTATCGACGACAGGTCAGCCCCAGCATTTT. Translated, it gives CASSLSTTGQPQHF. The rearrangement joins TRBV27 to TRBJ1-5; D possibly corresponds to TRBD1 (6 bases). Trimming pared 0 bases from V and 6 bases from J, leaving 9 bases between. The CDR3 extends over 14 amino acids. CDR1 MNHEY and CDR2 SMNVEV come from the germline V gene (reference sequence).

The rearrangement uses TRBV7-9 and TRBJ1-2, with D uncertain. Germline CDR1 SEHNR, CDR2 FQNEAQ (reference sequence). Trimming stripped 2 bases from V and 3 bases from J, with 7 bases between. The CDR3 totals 13 residues. CDR3 region: CASSLLRDYGYTF. CDR3 nucleotide sequence: TGTGCCAGCAGCTTATTAAGGGACTATGGCTACACCTTC.